Listed here are 23 T cell receptor beta chains from one sample, sequenced in a study of shared clonotypes between healthy human individuals. CD45RO negativity and positive selection for CCR7 defined naive CD8 cells, a population that excluded terminally differentiated effector memory CD45RA+ cells. Profiled with immunoSEQ multiplex PCR; TCRdb holds only in-frame clones, not every one. Of millions of clones in the sample, roughly 91% are singletons; the top ten hold under 2%. The sequenced material came from naive CD8+ T cells from PBMCs. The receptor source for this set is a man between 18 and 29 years old in good health. Some clones in this sample may be carry-over from other donors' samples.

In the case of this clone: The junction departs from germline at one end; a sequencing error may be responsible. CDR3 loop: CATSGEQGLETQYF. CDR3 coding DNA: TGTGCCACCAGCGGAGAACAGGGTTTAGAGACCCAGTACTTC. The rearrangement joins TRBV15 to TRBJ2-5, with D perhaps TRBD1 (6 bases). Looked up from germline, CDR1 is LNHNV and CDR2 is YYDKDF (reference sequence). The CDR3 loop spans 14 amino acids.

This chain uses TRBV27 with TRBJ1-4; 12 bases fit TRBD1. Germline V gene sequence: CDR1 MNHEY, CDR2 SMNVEV (reference sequence). The CDR3 is 13 amino acids. J was trimmed by 12 bases and V by 8 bases; bases with no gene match: 7. CDR3 DNA: TGTGCCAGCTCTCCGGGACAGGGGGCTCAACTGTTTTTT. Translation gives CASSPGQGAQLFF.

The rearrangement uses TRBV27 and TRBJ2-7, with TRBD1 identical over 9 bases. V lost 5 bases, J lost 4 bases, and 6 bases stayed unmatched. The CDR3 consists of 14 residues. Germline CDR1 MNHEY, CDR2 SMNVEV (reference sequence). CDR3: CASSHGTGKYEQYF. CDR3 nucleotide sequence: TGTGCCAGCAGTCACGGGACAGGGAAGTACGAGCAGTACTTC.

For this clone: Other DNA sequences in this sample translate to the same CDR3. V usage is TRBV27 and J usage is TRBJ2-7, with D perhaps matching TRBD1 (5 bases). V dropped 1 base and J dropped 2 bases, with 9 bases sitting between them. Germline V gene data show CDR1 as MNHEY and CDR2 as SMNVEV (reference sequence). The CDR3 consists of 14 residues. The CDR3 region has the DNA TGTGCCAGCAGTTTATTAGGGGCCCCCTACGAGCAGTACTTC. Residues: CASSLLGAPYEQYF.

This clone has just one count. The DNA for the CDR3 is TGTGCCAGCAGTCCGACTAGCCCCCAAGAGACCCAGTACTTC. Amino acids: CASSPTSPQETQYF. The rearrangement uses TRBV28 and TRBJ2-5, with TRBD2 matching 7 bases. Germline V gene data show CDR1 as MDHEN and CDR2 as SYDVKM. V lost 5 bases to trimming and J lost 1 base; unmatched junction nucleotides: 4. This CDR3 spans 14 amino acids.

The V call is TRBV6-6, the J call TRBJ1-2, with D possibly TRBD1 on 6 matching bases. The length of the CDR3 is 14 residues. Trimming shortened V by 2 bases and J by 3 bases, and 10 bases separated the two germline ends. Germline CDR1 MNHNY, CDR2 SVGAGI (reference sequence). CDR3: CASSYGQSHYGYTF. DNA of the CDR3: TGTGCCAGCAGTTACGGACAGTCTCACTATGGCTACACCTTC.

The chain carries TRBV15 and TRBJ2-7; the D is unclear. V was shortened by 6 bases and J by 0 bases, with 6 bases between the two germline ends. Germline values: CDR1 LNHNV, CDR2 YYDKDF (reference sequence). The length of the CDR3 is 12 residues. CDR3 residues: CATSISSYEQYF. The CDR3 DNA is TGTGCCACCAGTATCTCCTCCTACGAGCAGTACTTC.

The chain combines TRBV28 with TRBJ2-5; D possibly uses TRBD1 or TRBD2 (6 bases each). Trimming pared 3 bases from V and 1 base from J, leaving 9 bases between. Germline CDR1 is MDHEN and CDR2 is SYDVKM. CDR3 length: 14 amino acids. The CDR3 sequence: CASSLTGAQETQYF. The CDR3 coding sequence is TGTGCCAGCAGTTTGACGGGGGCCCAAGAGACCCAGTACTTC.

The chain joins TRBV27 to TRBJ2-1, with a tentative D call TRBD2 (9 bases). Germline-derived CDR1 and CDR2 are MNHEY and SMNVEV (reference sequence). Trimming took 1 base from V and 6 from J, leaving 28 bases between them. This CDR3 is 20 amino acids long. The CDR3 DNA follows: TGTGCCAGCAGTTTATGGCGGGGGGGACAGCAGGGGGCAAATTTCAATGAGCAGTTCTTC. It specifies CASSLWRGGQQGANFNEQFF.

The chain uses TRBV7-9 and TRBJ2-7, with 9 positions matching TRBD2. V shed 4 bases, J shed 0 bases, and the junction held 13 bases outside the gene matches. The CDR3 runs to 18 residues. Germline-derived CDR1 and CDR2 are SEHNR and FQNEAQ (reference sequence). DNA for the CDR3: TGTGCCAGCAGCTATACTAGCGGGCGCCTGATAGACTCCTACGAGCAGTACTTC. Translation gives CASSYTSGRLIDSYEQYF.

The chain combines TRBV19 with TRBJ2-7; D is ambiguous. The CDR3 has 14 amino acids. Germline values: CDR1 LNHDA, CDR2 SQIVND (reference sequence). V was cut by 3 bases and J by 2 bases, with 11 bases left in between. The CDR3 loop is CASSIFGTTYEQYF. In DNA form, the CDR3 reads TGTGCCAGTAGTATCTTCGGCACTACCTACGAGCAGTACTTC.

V gene TRBV7-9 combines with J gene TRBJ2-7; D remains ambiguous. The CDR3 is 14 amino acids. From germline, CDR1 is SEHNR and CDR2 FQNEAQ (reference sequence). Trimming took 1 base from V and 2 from J, leaving 9 bases between them. This CDR3 is CASSLDFLPYEQYF. CDR3 bases: TGTGCCAGCAGCTTAGACTTTCTACCCTACGAGCAGTACTTC. Complete variable domain (other parts from reference TRBV7-9 and TRBJ2-7): DTGVSQNPRHKITKRGQNVTFRCDPISEHNRLYWYRQTLGQGPEFLTYFQNEAQLEKSRLLSDRFSAERPKGSFSTLEIQRTEQGDSAMYLCASSLDFLPYEQYFGPGTRLTVT.

The chain is built from TRBV6-5 and TRBJ1-2; D remains unclear. The CDR3 runs 15 residues. The V end lost 1 base, the J end lost 8 bases, and 17 bases lay between the germline ends. Germline values: CDR1 MNHEY, CDR2 SVGAGI. The CDR3 nucleotides are TGTGCCAGCAGTTACTTTAGGACGGCAAACGGCGGCTACACCTTC. Its translation: CASSYFRTANGGYTF.

This sequence joins TRBV19 and TRBJ2-7; D call uncertain. This CDR3 contains 14 residues. Trimming removed 3 bases at V and 2 bases at J, with 11 bases between. Germline CDR1 reads LNHDA; CDR2 reads SQIVND (reference sequence). CDR3 in DNA: TGTGCCAGTAGTATGCGGCTTCTCCCCTACGAGCAGTACTTC. Its translation is CASSMRLLPYEQYF.

The gene calls are TRBV19 and TRBJ1-5; D unresolved. The germline V and J ends were trimmed by 4 bases and 3 bases, with 10 bases remaining between them. CDR3 length: 14 amino acids. In germline, CDR1 is LNHDA, CDR2 SQIVND (reference sequence). The CDR3 protein is CASSNSLINQPQHF. CDR3 DNA: TGTGCCAGTAGTAACAGCTTAATCAATCAGCCCCAGCATTTT.

The chain recombines TRBV6-4 with TRBJ2-1; TRBD2 matches 15 bases. The junction had 7 bases not matched to a gene; V was cut back by 6 bases and J by 10 bases. CDR3 length equals 15 residues. Per germline, CDR1 MRHNA and CDR2 SNTAGT. DNA of the CDR3: TGTGCCAGCAGCCAGGGACTAGCGGGAGGCTCGGAGCAGTTCTTC. It encodes CASSQGLAGGSEQFF.

V and J are TRBV7-9 and TRBJ1-2; D is ambiguous. V lost 1 base to trimming and J lost 6 bases, with 12 bases between them. The CDR3 length is 14 residues. Per the germline V gene, CDR1 is SEHNR and CDR2 is FQNEAQ (reference sequence). The DNA for the CDR3 is TGTGCCAGCAGCTTAGGGTCAGGACCCGATGGCTACACCTTC. This translates into CASSLGSGPDGYTF.

The gene calls are TRBV6-6 and TRBJ2-1; 7 bases fit TRBD1. The CDR3 extends over 13 amino acids. Germline V lookup: CDR1 MNHNY, CDR2 SVGAGI (reference sequence). V shed 7 bases, J shed 8 bases, and the junction held 8 bases outside the gene matches. The CDR3 sequence: CASTRWTGDEQFF. The CDR3, as DNA: TGTGCCAGCACCAGGTGGACAGGCGATGAGCAGTTCTTC.

This clone was observed a single time. V usage is TRBV27 and J usage is TRBJ2-1; 8 bases agree with TRBD1. V trimming: 5 bases; J trimming: 6 bases; junction bases outside the gene matches: 9. This CDR3 has 15 amino acids. Germline loops: CDR1 MNHEY, CDR2 SMNVEV (reference sequence). Written as DNA, the CDR3 is TGTGCCAGCAGTCCTTCCTCGACAGGGGTCAATGAGCAGTTCTTC. This sequence encodes CASSPSSTGVNEQFF.

This chain uses TRBV15 with TRBJ2-1, with a weak D call TRBD2 (6 bases). From germline, CDR1 is LNHNV and CDR2 YYDKDF (reference sequence). The CDR3 loop spans 14 amino acids. Trimming left V 4 bases short and J 8 bases short, with 15 bases between. For the CDR3, the DNA is TGTGCCACCAGCACTGACGGGAGTAAACATGAGCAGTTCTTC. Translating it yields CATSTDGSKHEQFF.

The rearrangement links TRBV5-1 to TRBJ2-7; TRBD1 matches 8 bases. The germline V gene has CDR1 SGHRS and CDR2 YFSETQ. This CDR3 is built from 15 residues. V was clipped by 4 bases and J by 0 bases; unmatched bases: 6. The CDR3 spells CASSRDRRTSYEQYF. In nucleotides, the CDR3 is TGCGCCAGCAGCCGGGACAGGCGAACCTCCTACGAGCAGTACTTC.

This rearrangement joins TRBV9 to TRBJ1-2, with a tentative D call TRBD1 (5 bases). CDR3 length: 14 residues. The germline V gene has CDR1 SGDLS and CDR2 YYNGEE. V lost 4 bases, J lost 5 bases, and 15 bases lay in between. The CDR3 sequence: CASSTSGQTYGYTF. DNA of the CDR3: TGTGCCAGCAGCACTTCGGGGCAGACTTATGGCTACACCTTC.

The rearrangement uses TRBV28 and TRBJ1-2; D not certain. Germline V gene sequence: CDR1 MDHEN, CDR2 SYDVKM. The CDR3 has 18 amino acids. V was shortened by 5 bases and J by 9 bases, with 31 bases between the two germline ends. This CDR3 is CASSTPFLAPGPFKSYTF. The CDR3 DNA sequence: TGTGCCAGCAGTACCCCGTTTCTGGCGCCCGGGCCCTTCAAAAGCTACACCTTC.